This is a list of T cell receptor beta chains from one sample in a study of hypomethylating agent response in myelodysplastic syndrome. Libraries were prepared by immunoSEQ multiplex PCR; TCRdb keeps only in-frame clonotypes and omits some of them. The sample consists of roughly 5,400 clones, 88% of them appearing once. This sample comprised bone marrow, obtained before or after starting hypomethylating agent treatment for myelodysplastic syndrome (not recorded which). These receptors originate from a human donor with myelodysplastic syndrome. CDR3s include the opening cysteine and the closing phenylalanine or tryptophan. The D gene is left open where the match is weak. Clone size is given for some rows only: seen once, a few or many times, or a class if the clone is expanded.

V	size	D	J	DNA	CDR3
TRBV27	once	TRBD2	TRBJ2-3	TGTGCCAGCAGTTTGGATCGAGGGAGGGCCATCGATACGCAGTATTTT	CASSLDRGRAIDTQYF
TRBV10-3	few	TRBD1	TRBJ1-2	TGTGCCGCCTACTGGACAGGGGGCGGCTACACCTTC	CAAYWTGGGYTF
TRBV2	NA	NA	TRBJ1-3	TGTGCCAGCACTACGGTGCTGAGTGGAAACACCATATATTTT	CASTTVLSGNTIYF
TRBV6-6	NA	NA	TRBJ1-6	TGTGCCAGCAGTTACTCGGGGGGGGATAATTCACCCCTCCACTTT	CASSYSGGDNSPLHF
TRBV7-9	NA	NA	TRBJ1-6	TGTGCCAGCAGCTTAGGAGGGGTTGGCTCACCCCTCCACTTT	CASSLGGVGSPLHF
TRBV5-1	NA	TRBD1	TRBJ2-3	TGCGCCAGCAGCCCCAAGACAGGGAACACAGATACGCAGTATTTT	CASSPKTGNTDTQYF
TRBV27	NA	TRBD1	TRBJ1-6	TGTGCCAGCAGTACAGGGGGGAATTCACCCCTCCACTTT	CASSTGGNSPLHF
TRBV7-8	NA	TRBD2	TRBJ2-7	TGTGCCAGCAGCCCACGGGGATCGGGAGGGTACGAGCAGTACTTC	CASSPRGSGGYEQYF
TRBV21-1	NA	NA	TRBJ1-5	TGTGCCAGCAGCAAAGGGAACAGGGGGCCCCCCCTTGGCAATCAGCCCCAGCATTTT	CASSKGNRGPPLGNQPQHF
TRBV29-1	large	NA	TRBJ2-1	TGCAGCGGCAAGCGGAGCTCCTACAATGAGCAGTTCTTC	CSGKRSSYNEQFF
TRBV6-1	NA	NA	TRBJ2-7	TGTGCCAGCAGACAGGGCTACGAGCAGTACTTC	CASRQGYEQYF
TRBV27	NA	NA	TRBJ2-1	TGTGCCAGCAGTTTAGGGGACTCCCCTTCCTACAATGAGCAGTTCTTC	CASSLGDSPSYNEQFF
TRBV6-5	NA	NA	TRBJ1-4	TGTGCCACCAGTTTTTTGGGAACGGATCTTAATGAAAAACTGTTTTTT	CATSFLGTDLNEKLFF
TRBV19	NA	TRBD1	TRBJ2-7	TGTGCCAGTAGTAAAAGGCAGGGGGCCTTCTCCTACGAGCAGTACTTC	CASSKRQGAFSYEQYF
TRBV12-5	NA	NA	TRBJ1-6	TGTGCTAGTGGTTTGGGGGAACCCCTCCACTTT	CASGLGEPLHF
TRBV15	NA	NA	TRBJ1-3	TGTGCCACCAGCAGCCTGACAGTCTCTGGAAACACCATATATTTT	CATSSLTVSGNTIYF
TRBV18	NA	NA	TRBJ2-1	TGTGCCAGCTCACCGCGCGGGAACTCCTACAATGAGCAGTTCTTC	CASSPRGNSYNEQFF
TRBV11-2	NA	NA	TRBJ2-1	TGTGCCAGCAGGCCTCGGGACGCCGACAATGAGCAGTTCTTC	CASRPRDADNEQFF
TRBV5-1	NA	NA	TRBJ1-3	TGCGCCAGCAGCTTGGACACAGGGATCGGAAACACCATATATTTT	CASSLDTGIGNTIYF
TRBV30	once	NA	TRBJ2-2	TGTGCCTGGAGTGCAGGGGAAACCGGGGAGCTGTTTTTT	CAWSAGETGELFF
TRBV6-6	once	NA	TRBJ2-2	TGTGCCAGCAGTTACTTGGACTCCACCGGGGAGCTGTTTTTT	CASSYLDSTGELFF
TRBV7-2	NA	NA	TRBJ1-3	TGTGCCAGCAGCACTAAAGGCTCTGGAAACACCATATATTTT	CASSTKGSGNTIYF
TRBV9	NA	NA	TRBJ1-4	TGTGCCAGCAGCGTTGGGTCGGGACATGAAAAACTGTTTTTT	CASSVGSGHEKLFF
TRBV6-1	NA	TRBD1	TRBJ1-2	TGTGCCAGCAGTGAATCACGGACAGGAGTATTAGGTGGCTACACCTTC	CASSESRTGVLGGYTF
TRBV4-1	once	TRBD1	TRBJ2-1	TGCGCCAGCAGCCCGCCACTCCGGGACAGTAGCTCCTACAATGAGCAGTTCTTC	CASSPPLRDSSSYNEQFF
TRBV19	NA	NA	TRBJ1-4	TGTGCCAGTAACTCAGGGGACGAAAAACTGTTTTTT	CASNSGDEKLFF
TRBV29-1	once	NA	TRBJ1-2	TGCAGCGTTGAAACCCCCTTAAAAGGCTACACCTTC	CSVETPLKGYTF
TRBV30	few	TRBD1	TRBJ1-5	TGTGCCTGGAGTAGGACAGGGAACAATCAGCCCCAGCATTTT	CAWSRTGNNQPQHF
TRBV5-6	once	NA	TRBJ1-2	TGTGCCAGCAGCTTGGACGGGGCAGTCCTCTATGGCTACACCTTC	CASSLDGAVLYGYTF
TRBV10-2	NA	NA	TRBJ2-7	TGCGCCAGCAGTGAGTGGAGCACCACCTCCTACGAGCAGTACTTC	CASSEWSTTSYEQYF